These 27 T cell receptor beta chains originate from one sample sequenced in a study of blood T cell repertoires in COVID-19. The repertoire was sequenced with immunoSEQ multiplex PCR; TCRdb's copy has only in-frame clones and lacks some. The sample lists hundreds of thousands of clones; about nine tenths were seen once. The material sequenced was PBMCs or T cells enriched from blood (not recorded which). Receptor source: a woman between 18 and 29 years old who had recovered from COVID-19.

CDR3 amino acids: CASTPKPPETQYF. The CDR3, as DNA: TGTGCCAGCACCCCTAAACCCCCGGAGACCCAGTACTTC. V is TRBV7-9 and J is TRBJ2-5; D is unclear. Per the germline V gene, CDR1 is SEHNR and CDR2 is FQNEAQ (reference sequence). Trimming left V 7 bases short and J 5 bases short, with 14 bases between. The CDR3 sequence is 13 residues long.

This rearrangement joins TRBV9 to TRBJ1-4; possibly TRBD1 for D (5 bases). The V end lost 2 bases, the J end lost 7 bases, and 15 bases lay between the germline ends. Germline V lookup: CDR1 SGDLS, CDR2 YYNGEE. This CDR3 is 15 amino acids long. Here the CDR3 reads CASSVEGTPTEKLFF. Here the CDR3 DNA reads TGTGCCAGCAGCGTCGAGGGGACTCCGACTGAAAAACTGTTTTTT.

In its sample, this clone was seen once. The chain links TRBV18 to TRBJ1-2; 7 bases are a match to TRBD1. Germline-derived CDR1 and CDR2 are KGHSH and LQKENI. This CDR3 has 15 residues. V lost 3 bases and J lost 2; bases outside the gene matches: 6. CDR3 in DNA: TGTGCCAGCTCACCTGTGGACAGGCAGAACTATGGCTACACCTTC. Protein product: CASSPVDRQNYGYTF. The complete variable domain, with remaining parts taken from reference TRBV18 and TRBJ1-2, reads NAGVMQNPRHLVRRRGQEARLRCSPMKGHSHVYWYRQLPEEGLKFMVYLQKENIIDESGMPKERFSAEFPKEGPSILRIQQVVRGDSAAYFCASSPVDRQNYGYTFGSGTRLTVV.

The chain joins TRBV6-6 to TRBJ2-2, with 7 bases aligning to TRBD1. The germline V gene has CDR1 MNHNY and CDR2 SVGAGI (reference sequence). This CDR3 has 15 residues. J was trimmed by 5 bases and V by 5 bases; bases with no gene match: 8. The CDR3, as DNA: TGTGCCAGCAGTCCAAGACAGGGTTGGACCGGGGAGCTGTTTTTT. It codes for CASSPRQGWTGELFF.

The CDR3 DNA is TGTGCCAGCACCCGGGGGGGATACAACACCGGGGAGCTGTTTTTT. Protein sequence: CASTRGGYNTGELFF. The rearrangement uses TRBV6-5 and TRBJ2-2; 8 bases agree with TRBD2. This CDR3 has 15 residues. V dropped 7 bases and J dropped 2; count of bases not matched to a gene: 6. Germline V gives CDR1 MNHEY, CDR2 SVGAGI.

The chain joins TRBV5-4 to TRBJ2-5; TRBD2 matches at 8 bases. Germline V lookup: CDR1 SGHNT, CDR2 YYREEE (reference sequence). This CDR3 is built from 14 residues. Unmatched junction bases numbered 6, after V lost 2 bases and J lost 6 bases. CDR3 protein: CASSFAGGGKTQYF. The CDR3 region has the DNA TGTGCCAGCAGCTTCGCGGGGGGAGGGAAGACCCAGTACTTC.

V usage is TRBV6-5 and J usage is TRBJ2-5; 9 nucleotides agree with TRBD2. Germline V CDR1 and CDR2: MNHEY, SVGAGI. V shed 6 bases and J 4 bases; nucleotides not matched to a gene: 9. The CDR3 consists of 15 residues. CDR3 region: CASRSLAGALETQYF. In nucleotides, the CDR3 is TGTGCCAGCAGGTCCTTAGCGGGAGCTTTAGAGACCCAGTACTTC.

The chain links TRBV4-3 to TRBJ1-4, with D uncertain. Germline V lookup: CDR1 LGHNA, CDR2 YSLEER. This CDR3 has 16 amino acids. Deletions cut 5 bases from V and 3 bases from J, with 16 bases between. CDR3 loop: CASSTKALGANEKLFF. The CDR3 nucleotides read TGCGCCAGCAGCACAAAGGCCCTGGGAGCTAATGAAAAACTGTTTTTT.

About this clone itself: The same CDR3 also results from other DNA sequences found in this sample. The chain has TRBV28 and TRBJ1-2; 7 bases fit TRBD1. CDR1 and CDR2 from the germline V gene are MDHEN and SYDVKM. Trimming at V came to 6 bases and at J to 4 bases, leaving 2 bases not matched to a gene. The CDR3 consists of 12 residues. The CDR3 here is CASRPGGYGYTF. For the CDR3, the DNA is TGTGCCAGCAGACCAGGGGGCTATGGCTACACCTTC.

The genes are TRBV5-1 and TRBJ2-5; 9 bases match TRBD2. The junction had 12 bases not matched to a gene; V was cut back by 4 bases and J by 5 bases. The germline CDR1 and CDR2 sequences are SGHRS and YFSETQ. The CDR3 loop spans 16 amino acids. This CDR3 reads CASSGLSSGVDETQYF. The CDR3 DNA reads TGCGCCAGCAGCGGGCTCTCTAGCGGGGTAGACGAGACCCAGTACTTC.

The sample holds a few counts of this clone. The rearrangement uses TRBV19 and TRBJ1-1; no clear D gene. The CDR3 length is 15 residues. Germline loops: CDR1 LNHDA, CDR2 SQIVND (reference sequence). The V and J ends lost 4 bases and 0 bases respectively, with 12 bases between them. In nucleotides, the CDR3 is TGTGCCAGTAGTAGGAGGTCGACCTTGAACACTGAAGCTTTCTTT. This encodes CASSRRSTLNTEAFF.

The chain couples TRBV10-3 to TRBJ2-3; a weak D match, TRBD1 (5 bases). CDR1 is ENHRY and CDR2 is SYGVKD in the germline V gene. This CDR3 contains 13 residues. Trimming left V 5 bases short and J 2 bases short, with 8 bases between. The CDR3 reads CAISIQVTDTQYF. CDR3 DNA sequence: TGTGCCATCAGTATACAGGTCACAGATACGCAGTATTTT.

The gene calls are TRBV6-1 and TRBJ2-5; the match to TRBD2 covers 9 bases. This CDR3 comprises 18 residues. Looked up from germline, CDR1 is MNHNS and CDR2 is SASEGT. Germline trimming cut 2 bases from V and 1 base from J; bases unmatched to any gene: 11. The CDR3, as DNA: TGTGCCAGCAGTGAACTCTTCCTGGGAGCGGGGGGCCAAGAGACCCAGTACTTC. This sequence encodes CASSELFLGAGGQETQYF.

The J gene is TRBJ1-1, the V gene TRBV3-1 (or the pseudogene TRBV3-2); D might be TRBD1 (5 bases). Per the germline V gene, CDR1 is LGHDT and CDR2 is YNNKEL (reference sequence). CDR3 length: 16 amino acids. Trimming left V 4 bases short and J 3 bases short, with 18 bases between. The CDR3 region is CASSLRIGAGHTEAFF. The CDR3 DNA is TGTGCCAGCAGCCTAAGAATAGGGGCAGGGCACACTGAAGCTTTCTTT.

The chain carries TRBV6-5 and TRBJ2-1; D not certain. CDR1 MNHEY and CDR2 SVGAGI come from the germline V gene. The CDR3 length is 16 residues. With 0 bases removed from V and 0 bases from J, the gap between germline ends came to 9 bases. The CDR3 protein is CASSYSGRSSYNEQFF. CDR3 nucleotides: TGTGCCAGCAGTTACTCTGGGCGATCCTCCTACAATGAGCAGTTCTTC.

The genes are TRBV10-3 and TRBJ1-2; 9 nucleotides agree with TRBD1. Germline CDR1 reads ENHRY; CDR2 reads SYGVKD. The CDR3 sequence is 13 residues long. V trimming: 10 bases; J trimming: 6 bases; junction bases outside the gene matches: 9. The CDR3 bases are TGTGCCACCCGAGGGACAGGGAGAAATGGCTACACCTTC. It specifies CATRGTGRNGYTF.

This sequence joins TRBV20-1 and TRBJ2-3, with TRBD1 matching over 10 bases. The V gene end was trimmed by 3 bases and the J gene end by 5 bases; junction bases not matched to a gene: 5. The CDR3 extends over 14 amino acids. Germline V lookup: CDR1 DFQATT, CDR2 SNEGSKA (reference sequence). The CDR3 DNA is TGCAGTGCTAGTGACAGGGGGCGTAAAGATACGCAGTATTTT. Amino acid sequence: CSASDRGRKDTQYF.

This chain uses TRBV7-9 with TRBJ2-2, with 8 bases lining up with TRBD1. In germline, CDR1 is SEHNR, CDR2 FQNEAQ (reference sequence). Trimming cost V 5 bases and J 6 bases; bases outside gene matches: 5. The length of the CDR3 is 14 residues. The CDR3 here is CASSPGQGAGELFF. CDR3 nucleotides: TGTGCCAGCAGCCCTGGACAGGGCGCCGGGGAGCTGTTTTTT.

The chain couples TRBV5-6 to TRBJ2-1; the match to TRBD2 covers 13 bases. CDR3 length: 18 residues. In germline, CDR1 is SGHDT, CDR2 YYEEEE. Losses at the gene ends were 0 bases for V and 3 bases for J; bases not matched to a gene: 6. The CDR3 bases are TGTGCCAGCAGCTTGGGACTAGCGGGGGGCCCCGACTACAATGAGCAGTTCTTC. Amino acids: CASSLGLAGGPDYNEQFF.

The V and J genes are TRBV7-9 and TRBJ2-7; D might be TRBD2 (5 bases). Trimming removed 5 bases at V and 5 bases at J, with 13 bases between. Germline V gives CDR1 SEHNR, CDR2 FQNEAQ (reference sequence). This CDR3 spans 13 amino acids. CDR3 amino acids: CASSQTSGNEQYF. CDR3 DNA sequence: TGTGCCAGCAGCCAAACGTCCGGGAACGAGCAGTACTTC.

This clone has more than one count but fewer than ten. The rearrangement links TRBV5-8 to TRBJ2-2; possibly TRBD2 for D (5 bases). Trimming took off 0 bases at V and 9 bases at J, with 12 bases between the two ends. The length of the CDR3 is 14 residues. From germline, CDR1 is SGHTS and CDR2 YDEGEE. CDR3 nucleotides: TGTGCCAGCAGCTTGGTGGTAACTAGACGGGAGCTGTTTTTT. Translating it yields CASSLVVTRRELFF. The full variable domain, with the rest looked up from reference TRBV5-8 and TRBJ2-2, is EAGVTQSPTHLIKTRGQQATLRCSPISGHTSVYWYQQALGLGLQFLLWYDEGEERNRGNFPPRFSGRQFPNYSSELNVNALELEDSALYLCASSLVVTRRELFFGEGSRLTVL.

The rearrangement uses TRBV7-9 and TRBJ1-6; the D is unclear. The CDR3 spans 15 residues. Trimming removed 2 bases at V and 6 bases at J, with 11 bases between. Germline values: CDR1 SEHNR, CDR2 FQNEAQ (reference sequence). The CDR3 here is CASSLRRGSNSPLHF. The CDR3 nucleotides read TGTGCCAGCAGCTTAAGGAGAGGGTCTAATTCACCCCTCCACTTT.

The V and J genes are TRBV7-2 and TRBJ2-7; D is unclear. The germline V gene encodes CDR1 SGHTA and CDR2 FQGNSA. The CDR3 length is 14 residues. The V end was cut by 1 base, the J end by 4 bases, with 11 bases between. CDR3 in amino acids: CASSLGFSTYEQYF. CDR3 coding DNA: TGTGCCAGCAGCTTAGGGTTTTCTACTTACGAGCAGTACTTC.

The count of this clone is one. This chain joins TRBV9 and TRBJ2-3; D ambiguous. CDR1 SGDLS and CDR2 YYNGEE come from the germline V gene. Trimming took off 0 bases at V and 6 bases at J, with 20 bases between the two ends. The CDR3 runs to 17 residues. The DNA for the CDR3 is TGTGCCAGCAGCGTAGGTCCAGCGACTCCCTACCGGGATACGCAGTATTTT. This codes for CASSVGPATPYRDTQYF.

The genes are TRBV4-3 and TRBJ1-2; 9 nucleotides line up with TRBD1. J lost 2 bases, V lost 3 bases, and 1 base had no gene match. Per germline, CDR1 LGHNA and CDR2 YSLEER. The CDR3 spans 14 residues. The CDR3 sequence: CASSQTGGNYGYTF. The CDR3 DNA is TGCGCCAGCAGCCAGACAGGGGGGAACTATGGCTACACCTTC.

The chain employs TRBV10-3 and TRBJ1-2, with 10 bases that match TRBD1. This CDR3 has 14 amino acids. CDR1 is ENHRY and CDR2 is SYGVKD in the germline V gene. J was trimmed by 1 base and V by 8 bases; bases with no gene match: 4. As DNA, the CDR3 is TGTGCCATCGTTGGACAGGGGGATAACTATGGCTACACCTTC. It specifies CAIVGQGDNYGYTF.

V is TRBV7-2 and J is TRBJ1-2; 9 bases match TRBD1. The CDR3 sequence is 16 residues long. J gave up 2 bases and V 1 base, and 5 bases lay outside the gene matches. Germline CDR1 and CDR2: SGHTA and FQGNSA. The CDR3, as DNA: TGTGCCAGCAGCTTAGGTTCTGGGACAGGGAACTATGGCTACACCTTC. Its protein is CASSLGSGTGNYGYTF.